This T cell receptor (beta chain) was documented in a study of shared clonotypes between healthy human individuals. At the level of the study: Three plates were used per donor for CD4 naive, three for CD4 memory, two for CD8 naive and one for CD8 memory.

Both subsets, CD45RA+ naive and CD45RA-negative memory, were split from the CD4+ cells. The CDR3 has 13 residues. Germline V gene data show CDR1 as KGHSH and CDR2 as LQKENI. The V end lost 2 bases, the J end lost 8 bases, and 10 bases lay between the germline ends. This table comes from immunoSEQ multiplex PCR, and its TCRdb copy is limited to in-frame clones, with some not included. This sample has roughly 2.2 million clones, with 85% to 95% found just once. The receptor's source is a man aged 18 to 30 in good health. Some clones in this sample may be carry-over from other donors' samples. The chain has TRBV18 and TRBJ2-1, with D hard to call. Sequenced material: naive CD4+ T cells from PBMCs. The sample's subset: CD45RA+ positively selected. The CDR3 DNA sequence: TGTGCCAGCTCACCAAACTTAGATTATGAGCAGTTCTTC. Translating it yields CASSPNLDYEQFF.